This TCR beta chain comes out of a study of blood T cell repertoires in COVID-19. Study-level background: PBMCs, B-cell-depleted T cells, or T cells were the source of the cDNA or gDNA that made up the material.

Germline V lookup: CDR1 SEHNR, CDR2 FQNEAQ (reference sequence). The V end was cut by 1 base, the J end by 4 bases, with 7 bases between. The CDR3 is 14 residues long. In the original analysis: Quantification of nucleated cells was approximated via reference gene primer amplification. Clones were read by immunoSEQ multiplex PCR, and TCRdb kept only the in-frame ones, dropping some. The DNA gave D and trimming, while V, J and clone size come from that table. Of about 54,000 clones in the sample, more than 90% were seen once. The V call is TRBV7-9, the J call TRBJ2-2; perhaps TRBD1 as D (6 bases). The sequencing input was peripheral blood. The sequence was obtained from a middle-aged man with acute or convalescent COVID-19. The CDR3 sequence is CASSLVQGTGELFF. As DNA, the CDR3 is TGTGCCAGCAGCTTAGTACAGGGCACCGGGGAGCTGTTTTTT.